These 30 T cell receptor beta chains share one sample of origin, sequenced in a study of shared clonotypes between healthy human individuals. Here immunoSEQ multiplex PCR was the method, and the copy in TCRdb shows in-frame clones only, minus some. The profile covers some 2 million clones, with about 95% appearing a single time and 0.9% to 1.3% taken by the ten largest. The naive CD8 fraction comprised CD45RO-negative cells positively selected for CCR7 and excluded terminally differentiated effector memory CD45RA+ cells. Sequencing was done on a sample of naive CD8+ T cells sorted from blood. The receptors shown here come from a man aged 18 to 29 in good health.

This clone was found once. V usage is TRBV5-1 and J usage is TRBJ1-1; D possibly corresponds to TRBD1 (5 bases). The CDR3 is 13 amino acids. Germline V gives CDR1 SGHRS, CDR2 YFSETQ. The V gene lost 4 bases and the J gene lost 5 bases, with 12 bases spanning the gap. CDR3 protein: CASSPGGGTEAFF. For the CDR3, the DNA is TGCGCCAGCAGCCCCGGGGGAGGGACTGAAGCTTTCTTT.

The genes are TRBV28 and TRBJ1-5, with 9 bases fitting TRBD1. Losses at the gene ends were 3 bases for V and 3 bases for J; bases not matched to a gene: 12. From germline, CDR1 is MDHEN and CDR2 SYDVKM. CDR3 size: 18 residues. CDR3 bases: TGTGCCAGCAGTTTGGGAGGGGTACAGGGGGCCGACAATCAGCCCCAGCATTTT. Amino acids: CASSLGGVQGADNQPQHF.

The chain carries TRBV19 and TRBJ2-7; 9 nucleotides align to TRBD1. After removal of 3 bases from V and 6 bases from J, the junction contained 9 bases not matched to a gene. The CDR3 totals 15 residues. Germline loops: CDR1 LNHDA, CDR2 SQIVND (reference sequence). The CDR3 protein is CASSIFPGTGSEQYF. The CDR3 DNA reads TGTGCCAGTAGTATTTTTCCCGGGACAGGGAGCGAGCAGTACTTC.

The V and J genes are TRBV7-9 and TRBJ2-7; D is possibly TRBD1 (6 bases). V lost 5 bases to trimming and J lost 3 bases, with 14 bases between them. The CDR3 spans 14 residues. From germline, CDR1 is SEHNR and CDR2 FQNEAQ (reference sequence). The CDR3 loop reads CASSERQVHYEQYF. The DNA of the CDR3 is TGTGCCAGCAGCGAACGACAGGTCCACTACGAGCAGTACTTC.

This chain joins TRBV15 and TRBJ2-3; 11 nucleotides match TRBD1. V lost 3 bases, J lost 0 bases, and 14 bases stayed unmatched. The CDR3 length is 20 residues. Germline V gene lookup returns CDR1 LNHNV and CDR2 YYDKDF (reference sequence). CDR3 nucleotides: TGTGCCACCAGCAGTCCAGTGCCGGGGACAGGGGGTCTTAGCACAGATACGCAGTATTTT. Translated, it gives CATSSPVPGTGGLSTDTQYF.

This clone appeared a few times. The J gene is TRBJ2-7, the V gene TRBV4-2, with D uncertain. CDR1 LGHNA and CDR2 YNFKEQ come from the germline V gene. Trimming left V 0 bases short and J 6 bases short, with 15 bases between. The CDR3 sequence is 15 residues long. CDR3 DNA sequence: TGTGCCAGCAGCCAAGATGGGAATTTTATAGGCGAGCAGTACTTC. Its translation: CASSQDGNFIGEQYF.

The rearrangement links TRBV6-6 to TRBJ1-1; TRBD1 might be the D (5 bases). There are 14 residues in the CDR3. Per the germline V gene, CDR1 is MNHNY and CDR2 is SVGAGI (reference sequence). The ends were cut back, 6 bases at V and 3 bases at J, with 14 bases in the middle. DNA of the CDR3: TGTGCCAGCAGGCCGGGACCGCCGTACACTGAAGCTTTCTTT. This gives the protein CASRPGPPYTEAFF.

The genes are TRBV19 and TRBJ1-3, with D unclear. The CDR3 has 13 residues. V was cut by 4 bases and J by 2 bases, with 6 bases left in between. CDR1 and CDR2 from the germline V gene are LNHDA and SQIVND (reference sequence). The CDR3 reads CASSRRTGNTIYF. CDR3 bases: TGTGCCAGTAGTAGGAGAACTGGAAACACCATATATTTT.

On this clone: Distinct nucleotide sequences in the sample also encode this CDR3. The rearrangement uses TRBV6-5 and TRBJ2-5, with 7 bases fitting TRBD1. CDR3 length: 13 residues. CDR1 MNHEY and CDR2 SVGAGI come from the germline V gene. V lost 4 bases, J lost 5 bases, and 4 bases stayed unmatched. For the CDR3, the DNA is TGTGCCAGCAGTTCTTACAGGGGTGAGACCCAGTACTTC. This translates into CASSSYRGETQYF.

This clone was recorded only once. This chain uses TRBV29-1 with TRBJ2-7; D possibly uses TRBD1 or TRBD2 (5 bases each). The CDR3 has 15 residues. Germline assignment: CDR1 SQVTM and CDR2 ANQGSEA. Between the trimmed V and J ends, which lost 7 bases and 2 bases, there was a span of 21 bases. The CDR3 protein is CSARGDPFNTYEQYF. The CDR3 region has the DNA TGCAGCGCAAGAGGGGACCCTTTTAACACCTACGAGCAGTACTTC.

The CDR3, as DNA: TGTGCCAGCAGCTTAGATGTGGGGACAGATACGCAGTATTTT. Encoded protein: CASSLDVGTDTQYF. This chain joins TRBV11-2 and TRBJ2-3; no clear D gene. This CDR3 has 14 amino acids. CDR1 is SGHAT, CDR2 FQNNGV, per germline. Trimming removed 0 bases at V and 3 bases at J, with 7 bases between.

The rearrangement uses TRBV19 and TRBJ2-1; no clear D gene. V lost 5 bases, J lost 4 bases, and 18 bases lay in between. This CDR3 contains 16 residues. Per the germline V gene, CDR1 is LNHDA and CDR2 is SQIVND (reference sequence). The DNA of the CDR3 is TGTGCCAGTAGTCCCCTTTCAGCGTCGAATTACAATGAGCAGTTCTTC. As protein: CASSPLSASNYNEQFF.

In nucleotides, the CDR3 is TGTGCCAGCAGCTTAAATCCCCGGGGGGCCGGCACAGATACGCAGTATTTT. As protein: CASSLNPRGAGTDTQYF. The chain joins TRBV11-1 to TRBJ2-3, with D tentatively TRBD2 (7 bases). V dropped 2 bases and J dropped 1 base, with 16 bases sitting between them. This CDR3 contains 17 residues. Germline V gene lookup returns CDR1 SGHAT and CDR2 FQDESV (reference sequence). The full variable domain, with the rest looked up from reference TRBV11-1 and TRBJ2-3, is EAEVAQSPRYKITEKSQAVAFWCDPISGHATLYWYRQILGQGPELLVQFQDESVVDDSQLPKDRFSAERLKGVDSTLKIQPAELGDSAMYLCASSLNPRGAGTDTQYFGPGTRLTVL.

The V and J genes are TRBV10-1 and TRBJ2-7; 7 nucleotides agree with TRBD2. The V segment lost 0 bases and the J segment 1 base; nucleotides outside the gene matches: 6. The germline gives CDR1 WNHNN, CDR2 SYGVQD (reference sequence). The CDR3 totals 16 residues. The CDR3 bases are TGCGCCAGCAGTGAGTCGCGCGGGAGCTTATCCTACGAGCAGTACTTC. Its protein is CASSESRGSLSYEQYF.

Note on this clone: Additional DNA sequences in this sample encode the identical CDR3. The CDR3 DNA sequence: TGTGCCAGCAGCTTAGGTGGGGGACAAGAGACCCAGTACTTC. Amino acid sequence: CASSLGGGQETQYF. The chain couples TRBV7-9 to TRBJ2-5; D could derive from TRBD1 or TRBD2 (5 bases each). CDR3 size: 14 residues. Germline CDR1 is SEHNR and CDR2 is FQNEAQ (reference sequence). V dropped 1 base and J dropped 2 bases, with 8 bases sitting between them.

V gene TRBV19 combines with J gene TRBJ1-2; no reliable D call. Germline V gives CDR1 LNHDA, CDR2 SQIVND (reference sequence). The CDR3 loop spans 17 amino acids. V dropped 7 bases and J dropped 5 bases, with 26 bases sitting between them. The CDR3 loop reads CASTSGVLNSGAYGYTF. Here the CDR3 DNA reads TGTGCCAGTACCTCGGGAGTCCTCAACTCCGGCGCTTATGGCTACACCTTC.

This chain links TRBV28 with TRBJ2-7; D might be TRBD2 (5 bases). The CDR3 runs 16 residues. Trimming took 2 bases from V and 4 from J, leaving 18 bases between them. The germline gives CDR1 MDHEN, CDR2 SYDVKM. CDR3 protein: CASSLLGREIRYEQYF. The CDR3 bases are TGTGCCAGCAGTTTACTAGGACGGGAAATAAGGTACGAGCAGTACTTC.

This chain joins TRBV19 and TRBJ2-7; D may correspond to TRBD1 or TRBD2 (5 bases each). The germline CDR1 and CDR2 sequences are LNHDA and SQIVND (reference sequence). The CDR3 spans 14 residues. Trimming pared 3 bases from V and 6 bases from J, leaving 15 bases between. CDR3 DNA: TGTGCCAGTAGTATGAGCGGACATAGGTCCGAGCAGTACTTC. This sequence encodes CASSMSGHRSEQYF.

V usage is TRBV7-9 and J usage is TRBJ2-7, with D perhaps TRBD1 (6 bases). V gave up 0 bases and J gave up 3 bases, with 9 bases separating them. The CDR3 loop spans 14 amino acids. CDR1 and CDR2 from the germline V gene are SEHNR and FQNEAQ (reference sequence). The CDR3 DNA follows: TGTGCCAGCAGCTTAGCCAGCAGGGGCTACGAGCAGTACTTC. As protein: CASSLASRGYEQYF.

In DNA form, the CDR3 reads TGTGCCAGCAGCTTGGTTGGAGGCTACGAGCAGTACTTC. This sequence encodes CASSLVGGYEQYF. The genes are TRBV5-5 and TRBJ2-7; D is perhaps TRBD2 (5 bases). Germline values: CDR1 SGHKS, CDR2 YYEKEE (reference sequence). V gave up 0 bases and J gave up 3 bases, with 7 bases separating them. This CDR3 region has 13 residues.

The rearrangement uses TRBV30 and TRBJ2-3; perhaps TRBD1 as D (6 bases). The CDR3 has 15 amino acids. Trimming removed 5 bases at V and 4 bases at J, with 19 bases between. Germline values: CDR1 GTSNPN, CDR2 SVGIG (reference sequence). Written as DNA, the CDR3 is TGTGCCTGGGTCCGCCTGGGGGCCGGGGCAGATACGCAGTATTTT. This translates into CAWVRLGAGADTQYF.

The chain recombines TRBV7-9 with TRBJ2-1; TRBD1 matches at 8 bases. CDR1 is SEHNR, CDR2 FQNEAQ, per germline (reference sequence). The CDR3 has 15 amino acids. V gave up 6 bases and J gave up 8 bases; unmatched junction bases: 12. DNA for the CDR3: TGTGCCAGCAGTCCTACCGGGACAGGAGTGTATGAGCAGTTCTTC. This encodes CASSPTGTGVYEQFF.

This chain connects TRBV10-2 to TRBJ2-5, with 7 nucleotides matching TRBD1. This CDR3 region has 16 residues. Germline CDR1 and CDR2: WSHSY and SAAADI. The V segment lost 2 bases and the J segment 4 bases; nucleotides outside the gene matches: 10. As DNA, the CDR3 is TGCGCCAGCAGTGAGGAAGGGCCCGCAGGGGGAGAGACCCAGTACTTC. Its protein is CASSEEGPAGGETQYF.

The V call is TRBV6-1, the J call TRBJ2-7, with 7 bases that match TRBD2. Germline CDR1 reads MNHNS; CDR2 reads SASEGT. The CDR3 sequence is 16 residues long. J was trimmed by 4 bases and V by 1 base; bases with no gene match: 10. CDR3 coding DNA: TGTGCCAGCAGTGAAGGGGGGGGAGGGCCGCAATACGAGCAGTACTTC. It encodes CASSEGGGGPQYEQYF.

This chain uses TRBV19 with TRBJ2-1, with 9 bases aligning to TRBD1. The V gene end was trimmed by 3 bases and the J gene end by 4 bases; junction bases not matched to a gene: 7. The CDR3 consists of 16 residues. Germline V CDR1 and CDR2: LNHDA, SQIVND (reference sequence). As DNA, the CDR3 is TGTGCCAGTAGTATTATCTGGGACAGGGTTTACAATGAGCAGTTCTTC. As protein: CASSIIWDRVYNEQFF.

The chain combines TRBV7-6 with TRBJ2-5; no definite D call. Trimming cost V 2 bases and J 9 bases, with 16 bases left between them. Germline CDR1 SGHVS, CDR2 FNYEAQ. There are 14 residues in the CDR3. The DNA for the CDR3 is TGTGCCAGCAGCTTAAAGCCCCTAGAGACCGCCCAGTACTTC. It is translated as CASSLKPLETAQYF.

The chain uses TRBV7-8 and TRBJ1-2; no definite D call. CDR1 is SGHVS and CDR2 is FQNEAQ in the germline V gene. The V end lost 0 bases, the J end lost 1 base, and 3 bases lay between the germline ends. CDR3 length: 13 residues. The CDR3 DNA reads TGTGCCAGCAGCTTAGCCCGTAACTATGGCTACACCTTC. Translated, it gives CASSLARNYGYTF.

This chain links TRBV5-1 with TRBJ2-2; D gene uncertain. Germline V lookup: CDR1 SGHRS, CDR2 YFSETQ. The CDR3 is 13 amino acids. V lost 5 bases and J 4 bases, leaving 9 bases between the germline ends. The CDR3 sequence: CASSPLPTGELFF. CDR3 nucleotide sequence: TGCGCCAGCAGTCCTCTACCCACCGGGGAGCTGTTTTTT.

V is TRBV6-6 and J is TRBJ1-2; D uncertain. The CDR3 is 12 amino acids. CDR1 MNHNY and CDR2 SVGAGI come from the germline V gene (reference sequence). Trimming pared 6 bases from V and 3 bases from J, leaving 8 bases between. The CDR3: CASRRYDYGYTF. CDR3 coding DNA: TGTGCCAGCAGACGATATGACTATGGCTACACCTTC.

This rearrangement joins TRBV28 to TRBJ2-7, with 7 bases aligning to TRBD2. CDR3 length: 20 amino acids. Looked up from germline, CDR1 is MDHEN and CDR2 is SYDVKM. V was clipped by 1 base and J by 0 bases; unmatched bases: 18. The CDR3 sequence is CASSLLTSGGTTLTSYEQYF. In nucleotides, the CDR3 is TGTGCCAGCAGTTTATTAACCTCGGGGGGTACTACCTTAACCTCCTACGAGCAGTACTTC.